These T cell receptor beta chains were read from a single sample in a study of regulatory T cells in long-lasting Graves disease. TCRdb re-called the multiplex PCR reads through MiXCR, storing one row per CDR3 protein. Among about 620,000 distinct CDR3 sequences, 15% to 20% were seen once, and the ten largest hold roughly 18%. The same sample was also used in a study of T cells in Graves' hyperthyroidism and ophthalmopathy.

The sequencing used peripheral blood mononuclear cells (PBMCs), collected at new diagnosis, from a patient treated with antithyroid drugs. The receptors come from a woman in her 30s with Graves disease. Both conserved end residues are part of each CDR3. The D gene is left open where the match is weak. Part of the rows lack a size; the others show once, few, many or a class for expanded clones.

v_gene	j_gene	abundance	d_gene	CDR3nt	CDR3aa
TRBV20-1	TRBJ1-2	many	TRBD1	TGCAGTGCTAAAGGACAGGGTGATGGCTACACCTTC	CSAKGQGDGYTF
TRBV28	TRBJ1-2	many	.	TGTGCCAGCGGACGATTTGATGGCTACACCTTC	CASGRFDGYTF
TRBV28	TRBJ2-1	few	TRBD1	TGTGCCAGCAGTGGGGACAGGGCCTACAATGAGCAGTTCTTC	CASSGDRAYNEQFF
TRBV28	TRBJ2-1	many	TRBD2	TGTGCCAGCTCCTCCGGGACTAGCGTTCTTGATGAGCAGTTCTTC	CASSSGTSVLDEQFF
TRBV6-1	TRBJ1-3	many	.	TGTGCCAGCAGTGCGTTCATGAGCTCTGGAAACACCATATATTTT	CASSAFMSSGNTIYF
TRBV6-2/TRBV6-3	TRBJ2-2	few	TRBD2	TGTGCCAGCAGTTACGGAGGACTAGCGGGAGGGTCCGGGGAGCTGTTTTTT	CASSYGGLAGGSGELFF
TRBV28	TRBJ2-7	many	TRBD1	TGTGCCAGCAGTTCCGCGGACAGGGGGATCTCCTACGAGCAGTACTTC	CASSSADRGISYEQYF
TRBV20-1	TRBJ2-3	many	.	TGCAGCTCCTTAGATACGGGGGTGACAGATACGCAGTATTTT	CSSLDTGVTDTQYF
TRBV12-3/TRBV12-4	TRBJ1-3	few	.	TGTGCCAGCAGTGTGGGGGTCGGGACAAAATTGGAAGGAAACACCATATATTTT	CASSVGVGTKLEGNTIYF
TRBV7-9	TRBJ1-3	few	.	TGTGCCAGCAGCCCTCCACATGGAAACACCATATATTTT	CASSPPHGNTIYF
TRBV30	TRBJ1-1	.	.	TGTGCCTGGAGTAGAGGGGAGAACACTGAAGCTTTCTTT	CAWSRGENTEAFF
TRBV19	TRBJ1-5	.	.	TGTGCCAGTAGTCGAGGGACATCAAATCAGCCCCAGCATTTT	CASSRGTSNQPQHF
TRBV20-1	TRBJ1-4	many	.	TGCAGTGCACCCCAGGGGCGCGTGGGTGAAAAACTGTTTTTT	CSAPQGRVGEKLFF
TRBV6-1	TRBJ2-1	few	TRBD2	TGTGCCAGCATTACGGGAGGGAGCTCCTACAATGAGCAGTTCTTC	CASITGGSSYNEQFF
TRBV5-5	TRBJ1-1	.	.	TGTGCCAGCAGCTTAGCCCATGCGAACACTGAAGCTTTCTTT	CASSLAHANTEAFF
TRBV7-2	TRBJ2-1	few	TRBD2	TGTGCCAGCAGCTTCAGCTCCGCCCCTAGCGGAACACAGTTCTTC	CASSFSSAPSGTQFF
TRBV15	TRBJ2-7	many	.	TGTGCCACCAGCAGAGATTTTGGGGGAAGCTACGAGCAGTACTTC	CATSRDFGGSYEQYF
TRBV30	TRBJ2-2	many	.	TGTGCCTGGAGTTTCGGATACACCGGGGAGCTGTTTTTT	CAWSFGYTGELFF
TRBV4-1	TRBJ2-7	.	.	TGCGCCAGCAGCCAGCAACAGGGTTCCGGGTACGAGCAGTACTTC	CASSQQQGSGYEQYF
TRBV6-1	TRBJ1-2	many	.	TGTGCCAGCAGTGAAGCGAGGGGAATCGTCGGCTACACCTTC	CASSEARGIVGYTF